This T cell receptor beta chain was sequenced in a study of cytomegalovirus exposure and HLA in healthy donors. Notes on the study in general: Within an earlier analysis, most TCR beta V segments proved productive either about 90% or about 30% of the time. Apparent HLA restriction characterized most CMV-associated TCR beta chains in a later analysis. TCR beta V- and J-gene trimming, according to a later analysis, was linked to a missense DCLRE1C variant.

PCR primers comprised 60 Vbeta and 13 Jbeta primers. Repertoires were generated with immunoSEQ multiplex PCR, while TCRdb's copy carries only in-frame clones and drops some. Here the sample spans about 130,000 clones, more than 65% being singletons. This clone was seen only once. Its antigen is unknown. V shed 4 bases and J shed 4 bases, with 16 bases lying between them. Germline V gene lookup returns CDR1 SEHNR and CDR2 FQNEAQ (reference sequence). This CDR3 contains 15 residues. The chain uses TRBV7-9 and TRBJ1-2, with D maybe TRBD1 (6 bases). The sequence was obtained from a woman aged 18-29 years in good health and CMV-seropositive. Input material: PBMCs. The CDR3 loop is CASSSDRRISYGYTF. The CDR3 bases are TGTGCCAGCAGCTCCGACAGGCGGATCTCCTATGGCTACACCTTC. Together with reference TRBV7-9 and TRBJ1-2, the CDR3 gives the full variable domain: DTGVSQNPRHKITKRGQNVTFRCDPISEHNRLYWYRQTLGQGPEFLTYFQNEAQLEKSRLLSDRFSAERPKGSFSTLEIQRTEQGDSAMYLCASSSDRRISYGYTFGSGTRLTVV.